This T cell receptor (beta chain) appears in the sequencing data of a study of CD8 T cells in Susac syndrome. RNA totalling roughly 0.5 to 1 ug underwent reverse transcription with random hexamers. TCR beta CDR3 was amplified by immunoSEQ multiplex PCR. This amplification extended across 54 Vbeta and 13 Jbeta segments. TCRdb fed the immunoSEQ multiplex PCR reads into MiXCR, producing one record per CDR3 protein. Here the sample spans some 150,000 distinct CDR3 sequences, roughly 96% being singletons. CD8+ and CD4+ T cells from blood underwent TCR beta sequencing, which was carried out in a high-throughput format. The multiple sclerosis controls consisted of treatment-naive patients with relapsing-remitting disease, either stable or active. The TCR originated in a human donor with multiple sclerosis. Sequencing input: CD8+ T cells from PBMCs.

The DNA for the CDR3 is TGTGCCAGCAGCCTACGTGCCGGTTCGGTCACTGAAGCTTTCTTT. Translating gives CASSLRAGSVTEAFF. V usage is TRBV7-6 and J usage is TRBJ1-1; D unclear. Trimming left V 5 bases short and J 4 bases short, with 17 bases between. The V gene's germline CDR1 is SGHVS and CDR2 FNYEAQ. This CDR3 has 15 amino acids.